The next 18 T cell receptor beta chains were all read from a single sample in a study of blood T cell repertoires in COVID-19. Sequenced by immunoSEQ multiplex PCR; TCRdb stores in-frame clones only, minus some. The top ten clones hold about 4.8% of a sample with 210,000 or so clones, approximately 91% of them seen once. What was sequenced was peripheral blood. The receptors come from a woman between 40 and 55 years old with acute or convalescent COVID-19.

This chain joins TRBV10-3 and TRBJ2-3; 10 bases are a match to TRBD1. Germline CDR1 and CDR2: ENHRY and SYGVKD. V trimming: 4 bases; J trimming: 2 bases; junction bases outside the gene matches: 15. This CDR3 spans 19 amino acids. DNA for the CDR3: TGTGCCATCAGTGCTCCGGGTCCCCGGACAGGGGGGGACACAGATACGCAGTATTTT. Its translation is CAISAPGPRTGGDTDTQYF.

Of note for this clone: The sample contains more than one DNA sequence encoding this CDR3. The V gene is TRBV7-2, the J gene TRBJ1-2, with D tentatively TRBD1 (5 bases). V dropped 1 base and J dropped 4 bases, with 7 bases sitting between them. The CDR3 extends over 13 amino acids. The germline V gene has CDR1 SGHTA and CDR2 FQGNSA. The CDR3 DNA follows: TGTGCCAGCAGCTTAGGGGGGGGCTATGGCTACACCTTC. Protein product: CASSLGGGYGYTF.

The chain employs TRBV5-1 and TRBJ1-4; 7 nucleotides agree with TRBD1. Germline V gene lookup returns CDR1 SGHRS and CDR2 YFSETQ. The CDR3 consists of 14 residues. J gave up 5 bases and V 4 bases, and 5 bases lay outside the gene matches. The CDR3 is CASSLDRANEKLFF. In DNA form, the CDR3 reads TGCGCCAGCAGCCTCGACAGGGCGAATGAAAAACTGTTTTTT.

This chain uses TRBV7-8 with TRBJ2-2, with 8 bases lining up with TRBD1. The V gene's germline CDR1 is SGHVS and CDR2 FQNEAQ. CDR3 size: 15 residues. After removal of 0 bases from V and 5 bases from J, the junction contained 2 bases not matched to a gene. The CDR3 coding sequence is TGTGCCAGCAGCTTAGCACAGGGGGTTACCGGGGAGCTGTTTTTT. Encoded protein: CASSLAQGVTGELFF.

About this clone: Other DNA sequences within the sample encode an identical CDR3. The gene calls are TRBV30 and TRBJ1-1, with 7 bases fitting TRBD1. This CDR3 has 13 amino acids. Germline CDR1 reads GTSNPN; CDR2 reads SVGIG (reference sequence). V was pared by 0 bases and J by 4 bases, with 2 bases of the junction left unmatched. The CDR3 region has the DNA TGTGCCTGGAGTGTGACAGGGAGCACTGAAGCTTTCTTT. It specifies CAWSVTGSTEAFF.

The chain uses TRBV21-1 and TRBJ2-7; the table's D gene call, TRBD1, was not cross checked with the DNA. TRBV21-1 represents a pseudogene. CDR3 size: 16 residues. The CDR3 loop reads CASTDTAGQGKYEQYV. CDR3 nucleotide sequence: TGTGCCAGCACCGACACGGCGGGACAGGGGAAATACGAGCAGTACGTC.

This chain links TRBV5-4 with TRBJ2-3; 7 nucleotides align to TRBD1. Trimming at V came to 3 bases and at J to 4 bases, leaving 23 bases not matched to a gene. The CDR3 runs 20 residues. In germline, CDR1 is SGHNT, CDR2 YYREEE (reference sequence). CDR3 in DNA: TGTGCCAGCAGCTACCTAGGAGCCGGGACAGTTTCCTTTAAGGCAGATACGCAGTATTTT. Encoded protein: CASSYLGAGTVSFKADTQYF.

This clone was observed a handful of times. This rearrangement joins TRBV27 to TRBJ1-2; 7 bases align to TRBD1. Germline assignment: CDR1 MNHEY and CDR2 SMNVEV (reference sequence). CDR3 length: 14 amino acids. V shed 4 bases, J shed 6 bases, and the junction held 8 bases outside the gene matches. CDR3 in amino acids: CASSSSGGWDGYTF. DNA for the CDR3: TGTGCCAGCAGTTCGTCAGGGGGTTGGGATGGCTACACCTTC.

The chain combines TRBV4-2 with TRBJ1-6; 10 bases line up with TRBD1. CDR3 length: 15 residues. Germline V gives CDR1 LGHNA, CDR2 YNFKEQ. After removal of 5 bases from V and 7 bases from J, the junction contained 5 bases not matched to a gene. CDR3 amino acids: CASSARTGGNSPLHF. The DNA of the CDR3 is TGTGCCAGCAGCGCCCGGACAGGGGGAAATTCACCCCTCCACTTT.

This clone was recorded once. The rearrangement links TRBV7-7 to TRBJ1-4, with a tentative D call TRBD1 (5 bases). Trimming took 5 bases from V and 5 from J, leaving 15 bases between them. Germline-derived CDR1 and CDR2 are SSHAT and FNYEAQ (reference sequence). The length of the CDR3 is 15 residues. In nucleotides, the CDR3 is TGTGCCAGCAGCAGCACTGGGGACTTAAATGAAAAACTGTTTTTT. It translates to CASSSTGDLNEKLFF. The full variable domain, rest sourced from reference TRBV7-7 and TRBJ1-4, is GAGVSQSPRYKVTKRGQDVTLRCDPISSHATLYWYQQALGQGPEFLTYFNYEAQPDKSGLPSDRFSAERPEGSISTLTIQRTEQRDSAMYRCASSSTGDLNEKLFFGSGTQLSVL.

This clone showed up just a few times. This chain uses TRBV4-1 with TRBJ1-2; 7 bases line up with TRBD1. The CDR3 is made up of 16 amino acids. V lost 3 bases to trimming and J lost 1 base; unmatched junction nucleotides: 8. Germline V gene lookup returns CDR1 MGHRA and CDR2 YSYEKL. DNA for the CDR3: TGCGCCAGCAGCCAGCCGGGACAGCTTTTTAACTATGGCTACACCTTC. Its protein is CASSQPGQLFNYGYTF.

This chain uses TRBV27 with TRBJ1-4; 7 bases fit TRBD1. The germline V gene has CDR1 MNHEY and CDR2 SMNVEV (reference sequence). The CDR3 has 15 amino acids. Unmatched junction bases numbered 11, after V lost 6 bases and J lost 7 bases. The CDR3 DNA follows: TGTGCCAGCAGCACTATAACAGGGGTTGGTGAAAAACTGTTTTTT. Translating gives CASSTITGVGEKLFF.

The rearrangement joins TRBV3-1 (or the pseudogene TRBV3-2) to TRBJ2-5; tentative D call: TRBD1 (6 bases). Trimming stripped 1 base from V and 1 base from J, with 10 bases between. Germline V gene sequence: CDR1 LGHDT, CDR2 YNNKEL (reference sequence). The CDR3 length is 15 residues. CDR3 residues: CASSQVLDSQETQYF. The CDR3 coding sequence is TGTGCCAGCAGCCAAGTTTTGGACAGCCAAGAGACCCAGTACTTC.

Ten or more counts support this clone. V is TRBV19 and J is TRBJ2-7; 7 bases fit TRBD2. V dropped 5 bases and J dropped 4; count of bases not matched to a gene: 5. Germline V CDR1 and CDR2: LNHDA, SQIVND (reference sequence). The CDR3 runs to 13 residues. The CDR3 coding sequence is TGTGCCAGTAGTCCTGGGAGGGGTTACGAGCAGTACGTC. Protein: CASSPGRGYEQYV.

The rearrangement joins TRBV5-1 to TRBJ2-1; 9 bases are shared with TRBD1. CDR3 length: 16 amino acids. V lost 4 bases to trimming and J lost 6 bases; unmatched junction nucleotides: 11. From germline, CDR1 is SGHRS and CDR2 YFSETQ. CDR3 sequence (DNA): TGCGCCAGCAGCCAAACGGGACAGGGAGTACGCAATGAGCAGTTCTTC. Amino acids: CASSQTGQGVRNEQFF.

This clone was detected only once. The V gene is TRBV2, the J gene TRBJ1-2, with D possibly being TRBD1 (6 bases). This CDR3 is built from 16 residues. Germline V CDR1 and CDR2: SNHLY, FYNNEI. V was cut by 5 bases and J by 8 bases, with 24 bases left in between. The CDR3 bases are TGTGCCAGCAGTTCCTATTCCGGACAGCCTTTGGGGGGCTACACCTTC. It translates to CASSSYSGQPLGGYTF.

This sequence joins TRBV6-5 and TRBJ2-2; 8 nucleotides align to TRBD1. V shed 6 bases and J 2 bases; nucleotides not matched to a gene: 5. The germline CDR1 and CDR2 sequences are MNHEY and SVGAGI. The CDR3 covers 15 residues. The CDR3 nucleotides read TGTGCCAGCAGGCAACAGGGGGTTAACACCGGGGAGCTGTTTTTT. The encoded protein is CASRQQGVNTGELFF.

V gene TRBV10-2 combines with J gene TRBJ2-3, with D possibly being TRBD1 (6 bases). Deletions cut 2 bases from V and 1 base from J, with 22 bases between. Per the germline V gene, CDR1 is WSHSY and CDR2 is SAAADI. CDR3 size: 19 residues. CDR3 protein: CASSERREPPGHRTDTQYF. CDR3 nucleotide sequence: TGCGCCAGCAGTGAGAGAAGGGAGCCTCCGGGACATCGCACAGATACGCAGTATTTT.